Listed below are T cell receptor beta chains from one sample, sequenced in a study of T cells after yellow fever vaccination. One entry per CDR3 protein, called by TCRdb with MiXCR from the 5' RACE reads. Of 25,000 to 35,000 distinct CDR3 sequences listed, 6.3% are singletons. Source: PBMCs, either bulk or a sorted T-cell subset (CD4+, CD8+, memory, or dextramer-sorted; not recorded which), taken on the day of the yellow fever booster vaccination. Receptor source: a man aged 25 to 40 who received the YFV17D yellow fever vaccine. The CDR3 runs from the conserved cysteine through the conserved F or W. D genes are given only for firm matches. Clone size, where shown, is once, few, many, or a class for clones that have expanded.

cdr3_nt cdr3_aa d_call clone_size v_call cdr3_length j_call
TGTGCCAGCAGCGTAGACACGATGGGCGAGCAGTACTTC CASSVDTMGEQYF . many TRBV9 13 TRBJ2-7
TGCAGTGCGAAGGGTCGCGTTTACTACGAGCAGTACTTC CSAKGRVYYEQYF . few TRBV20-1 13 TRBJ2-7
TGTGCCAGCTCACCCGGAGCGGCGGAGACCCAGTACTTC CASSPGAAETQYF . . TRBV18 13 TRBJ2-5
TGTGCCACCAGTGGTCCGACAGGGGTAGAGACCCAGTACTTC CATSGPTGVETQYF TRBD1 medium-sized TRBV24-1 14 TRBJ2-5
TGCAGTGCTAGACTAGCGGGAGCGCACAATGAGCAGTTCTTC CSARLAGAHNEQFF TRBD2 few TRBV20-1 14 TRBJ2-1
TGTGCCAGCAATAGACAGGGGCCGAACACTGAAGCTTTCTTT CASNRQGPNTEAFF TRBD1 many TRBV27 14 TRBJ1-1
TGTGCCAGCTCTTCCCCGCCAGGCAGGGGCCTGGAGACCCAGTACTTC CASSSPPGRGLETQYF . many TRBV28 16 TRBJ2-5
TGCAGTGCTACGCTAGACAGGGGACAGCCCCAGCATTTT CSATLDRGQPQHF TRBD1 few TRBV20-1 13 TRBJ1-5
TGCGCCAGCAGCCCCAAACTAGCGGGAGTGCGAGAGACCCAGTACTTC CASSPKLAGVRETQYF TRBD2 few TRBV5-1 16 TRBJ2-5
TGTGCCAGCTCCCTTGGACAGCTAAATCAGCCCCAGCATTTT CASSLGQLNQPQHF . few TRBV18 14 TRBJ1-5